A selection of T cell receptor beta chains follows, all from one sample in a study of regulatory T cells in long-lasting Graves disease. TCRdb processed the multiplex PCR reads anew with MiXCR; each CDR3 protein has one entry. The data contain 700,000 or so distinct CDR3 sequences, approximately 29% of them seen just once; the ten biggest clones take up about two fifths. Sequenced material: peripheral blood mononuclear cells (PBMCs), taken when the disease was refractory, from a patient treated with antithyroid drugs. These receptors were collected from a female donor with Graves disease. CDR3s include the opening cysteine and the closing phenylalanine or tryptophan.

j_gene: TRBJ1-4; v_gene: TRBV18; CDR3aa: CASSPRPAYNEKLFF
j_gene: TRBJ2-6; v_gene: TRBV10-3; CDR3aa: CAISESRVRGPGANVLTF
j_gene: TRBJ2-7; v_gene: TRBV6-2/TRBV6-3; CDR3aa: CATLAGNYEQYF
j_gene: TRBJ1-6; v_gene: TRBV19; CDR3aa: CASRSSGQERPSPLHF
j_gene: TRBJ2-7; v_gene: TRBV11-2; CDR3aa: CASSPSTSGSYEQYF
j_gene: TRBJ1-1; v_gene: TRBV12-3/TRBV12-4; CDR3aa: CASRQLAGMNTEAFF
j_gene: TRBJ1-2; v_gene: TRBV28; CDR3aa: CASSSSTAFYGYTF
j_gene: TRBJ1-5; v_gene: TRBV20-1; CDR3aa: CSARGDRENSNQPQHF
j_gene: TRBJ1-1; v_gene: TRBV24-1; CDR3aa: CATSVGGNTEAFF
j_gene: TRBJ1-2; v_gene: TRBV7-9; CDR3aa: CASTPDSNYGYTF
j_gene: TRBJ2-7; v_gene: TRBV11-2; CDR3aa: CASSLDRAVNYEQYF
j_gene: TRBJ2-1; v_gene: TRBV10-3; CDR3aa: CAISESKANEQFF
j_gene: TRBJ2-7; v_gene: TRBV19; CDR3aa: CASGELAGASEQYF
j_gene: TRBJ1-1; v_gene: TRBV30; CDR3aa: CAWSAGHTNTEAFF
j_gene: TRBJ2-5; v_gene: TRBV9; CDR3aa: CASSTGQGRETQYF